The rows below give T cell receptor beta chains drawn from one sample of a study of blood T cells in healthy people across ages. TCRdb re-analysed the 5' RACE reads in MiXCR, keeping a single row per CDR3 protein. The sample lists hundreds of thousands of distinct CDR3 sequences, 32% occurring once. Sequencing used blood. These receptors were taken from a woman of 80 years or more in good health. Each CDR3 is given with its conserved first and last residue. D genes are given only for firm matches. The size field is filled for only some rows; it gives once, few, many or a size class.

D,V,size,J,CDR3,DNA
-,TRBV6-1,many,TRBJ2-3,CASSDSGPTDTQYF,TGTGCCAGCAGTGACAGCGGACCTACGGATACGCAGTATTTT
-,TRBV7-3,-,TRBJ2-3,CASSSRLEDTQYF,TGTGCCAGCAGCTCGAGACTAGAAGATACGCAGTATTTT
TRBD2,TRBV6-5,many,TRBJ2-7,CASSRAGEDTMYEQYF,TGTGCCAGCAGCCGAGCGGGGGAAGATACGATGTACGAGCAGTACTTC
TRBD2,TRBV20-1,-,TRBJ2-5,CSVGTSGDQETQYF,TGCAGTGTAGGGACTAGCGGGGACCAAGAGACCCAGTACTTC
-,TRBV20-1,few,TRBJ2-7,CSARGALAGTHTYEQYF,TGCAGTGCTAGAGGAGCTTTGGCCGGGACACATACCTACGAGCAGTACTTC
-,TRBV25-1,few,TRBJ2-1,CASSDYPEARNEQFF,TGTGCCAGCAGTGACTATCCAGAGGCGCGAAATGAGCAGTTCTTC
TRBD2,TRBV9,-,TRBJ2-5,CASSRPTSQLPETQYF,TGTGCCAGCAGCCGACCGACTAGCCAGCTCCCAGAGACCCAGTACTTC
-,TRBV20-1,-,TRBJ1-2,CSARDPIRGGGGYTF,TGCAGTGCTAGAGATCCCATTCGGGGGGGTGGTGGCTACACCTTC
-,TRBV11-2,many,TRBJ2-3,CASSLVPQRTDTQYF,TGTGCCAGCAGCTTAGTCCCACAGCGCACAGATACGCAGTATTTT
-,TRBV12-3/TRBV12-4,-,TRBJ1-4,CASSQGPANEELFF,TGTGCCAGCAGCCAAGGGCCTGCGAATGAAGAACTGTTTTTT
-,TRBV29-1,many,TRBJ2-7,CSVEQFDEQYF,TGCAGCGTTGAACAGTTCGACGAGCAGTACTTC
TRBD1,TRBV18,once,TRBJ2-3,CASSPSGQGITQYF,TGTGCCAGCTCACCCTCCGGACAGGGGATCACGCAGTATTTT
TRBD1,TRBV6-5,few,TRBJ1-5,CASRKTGAHNQPQHF,TGTGCCAGCAGGAAGACAGGGGCACACAATCAGCCCCAGCATTTT
-,TRBV4-1,many,TRBJ2-7,CASSQEDQGYEQYF,TGCGCCAGCAGCCAAGAAGACCAAGGCTACGAGCAGTACTTC
-,TRBV6-2/TRBV6-3,many,TRBJ1-5,CASSYSRVGQPQHF,TGTGCCAGCAGTTACTCAAGGGTAGGGCAGCCCCAGCATTTT
-,TRBV7-2,many,TRBJ1-1,CASSLRAPNTEAFF,TGTGCCAGCAGCTTACGGGCCCCGAACACTGAAGCTTTCTTT
-,TRBV20-1,-,TRBJ1-5,CSASRGTKLLGTQHF,TGCAGTGCTAGCCGGGGGACGAAACTTCTGGGAACCCAGCATTTT
-,TRBV29-1,-,TRBJ2-5,CSVKQEVLPQETQYF,TGCAGCGTCAAACAGGAGGTGCTACCTCAAGAGACCCAGTACTTC
-,TRBV20-1,many,TRBJ2-3,CSPGHTDTQYF,TGCAGCCCTGGACACACAGATACGCAGTATTTT
TRBD2,TRBV5-4,few,TRBJ2-7,CASSPQGLAGETSYEQYF,TGTGCCAGCAGCCCACAGGGACTAGCGGGGGAGACGAGTTACGAGCAGTACTTC
-,TRBV4-2,-,TRBJ1-2,CASSQELGDGYIF,TGTGCCAGCAGCCAAGAATTGGGTGATGGCTACATCTTC
-,TRBV9,many,TRBJ1-2,CASSPLSRGRTYGYTF,TGTGCCAGCAGCCCACTAAGCAGGGGACGAACCTATGGCTACACCTTC
-,TRBV5-6,-,TRBJ1-1,CASSLGAGEAFF,TGTGCCAGCAGCTTGGGGGCAGGGGAAGCTTTCTTT
-,TRBV7-2,-,TRBJ2-4,CASSLGYRTALAKNIQYF,TGTGCCAGCAGCTTAGGGTACCGGACAGCTCTAGCCAAAAACATTCAGTACTTC
-,TRBV6-1,-,TRBJ1-5,CASSEVGAFQHF,TGTGCCAGCAGTGAAGTGGGTGCGTTCCAGCATTTT
-,TRBV25-1,many,TRBJ2-5,CASSEFGPRETQYF,TGTGCCAGCAGTGAATTCGGGCCTCGGGAGACCCAGTACTTC
TRBD1,TRBV20-1,many,TRBJ1-1,CSAPGQGASEAFF,TGCAGTGCCCCGGGACAGGGGGCATCTGAAGCTTTCTTT
-,TRBV6-1,-,TRBJ1-1,CASSEYGSMNTEAFF,TGTGCCAGCAGTGAATATGGGTCTATGAACACTGAAGCTTTCTTT
TRBD1,TRBV30,-,TRBJ1-1,CAWSPDRGDTEAFF,TGTGCCTGGAGTCCCGACAGGGGGGACACTGAAGCTTTCTTT
TRBD1,TRBV3-1,-,TRBJ1-1,CASSLRTGLTEAFF,TGTGCCAGCAGCCTTCGGACAGGGTTAACTGAAGCTTTCTTT
TRBD2,TRBV29-1,-,TRBJ2-1,CSVGTSVYNEQFF,TGCAGCGTTGGGACTAGCGTGTACAATGAGCAGTTCTTC
-,TRBV9,many,TRBJ2-1,CASSPQADEQFF,TGTGCCAGCAGCCCTCAAGCAGATGAGCAGTTCTTC
TRBD2,TRBV3-1,once,TRBJ2-5,CASSQGTSGDLGVQETQYF,TGTGCCAGCAGCCAAGGGACTAGCGGGGACCTGGGAGTTCAAGAGACCCAGTACTTC
-,TRBV5-1,many,TRBJ1-1,CASTDWGANTEAFF,TGCGCCAGCACCGACTGGGGGGCGAACACTGAAGCTTTCTTT
TRBD1,TRBV7-6,many,TRBJ1-2,CASSSSGTGNYGYTF,TGTGCCAGCAGCTCATCCGGGACAGGGAACTATGGCTACACCTTC
TRBD2,TRBV20-1,-,TRBJ2-5,CSARDKGTKQETQYF,TGCAGTGCTAGAGATAAAGGGACTAAACAAGAGACCCAGTACTTC
TRBD1,TRBV15,many,TRBJ2-7,CATSRDLTGYYEQYF,TGTGCCACCAGCAGAGACCTGACAGGGTACTACGAGCAGTACTTC
TRBD2,TRBV7-2,many,TRBJ2-5,CASSLERLAGASQYF,TGTGCCAGCAGCTTAGAGCGACTAGCGGGGGCGAGCCAGTACTTC
-,TRBV2,many,TRBJ2-3,CASRQGASTDTQYF,TGTGCCAGCAGACAGGGAGCTAGCACAGATACGCAGTATTTT
-,TRBV5-1,many,TRBJ1-1,CASSRSRESTEAFF,TGCGCCAGCAGCCGAAGCAGGGAGAGCACTGAAGCTTTCTTT
TRBD2,TRBV29-1,many,TRBJ2-1,CSVQGGEQFF,TGCAGCGTTCAGGGAGGGGAGCAGTTCTTC
-,TRBV7-9,many,TRBJ2-3,CASSRLEWRITAQYF,TGTGCCAGCAGCCGTTTGGAGTGGCGGATTACGGCGCAGTATTTT
TRBD1,TRBV14,-,TRBJ2-7,CASSQEPGTGTYEQYF,TGTGCCAGCAGCCAAGAGCCCGGGACAGGGACATACGAGCAGTACTTC
-,TRBV18,-,TRBJ2-7,CASSRELAGEQYF,TGTGCCAGCTCACGTGAATTGGCTGGCGAGCAGTACTTC
-,TRBV7-9,few,TRBJ1-1,CASSSWEEGDTEAFF,TGTGCCAGCAGCTCTTGGGAAGAGGGGGACACTGAAGCTTTCTTT
-,TRBV9,-,TRBJ1-4,CASSPGPLNEKLFF,TGTGCCAGCAGCCCAGGGCCGCTCAATGAAAAACTGTTTTTT
TRBD1,TRBV19,-,TRBJ1-5,CASSLNLGQGAATQHF,TGTGCCAGTAGTCTGAATCTCGGACAGGGCGCTGCGACCCAGCATTTT
TRBD2,TRBV10-3,many,TRBJ2-5,CAIKTSGGEETQYF,TGTGCCATCAAGACTAGCGGGGGGGAAGAGACCCAGTACTTC
TRBD1,TRBV4-2,few,TRBJ1-2,CASSQGDRDEIGYTF,TGTGCCAGCAGCCAAGGGGACAGGGACGAGATTGGCTACACCTTC
-,TRBV2,-,TRBJ1-4,CASSNEGIREFIGEKLFF,TGTGCCAGCAGTAACGAGGGGATCCGGGAGTTTATTGGTGAAAAACTGTTTTTT
-,TRBV5-4,many,TRBJ2-5,CASSSEGGKETQYF,TGTGCCAGCAGCTCCGAAGGGGGGAAAGAGACCCAGTACTTC
-,TRBV20-1,few,TRBJ1-1,CSARDVGRVEAFF,TGCAGTGCTAGAGATGTGGGCAGGGTCGAAGCTTTCTTT
TRBD2,TRBV9,-,TRBJ2-3,CASSARKRGGTDTQYF,TGTGCCAGCAGCGCTAGGAAGCGGGGTGGGACAGATACGCAGTATTTT